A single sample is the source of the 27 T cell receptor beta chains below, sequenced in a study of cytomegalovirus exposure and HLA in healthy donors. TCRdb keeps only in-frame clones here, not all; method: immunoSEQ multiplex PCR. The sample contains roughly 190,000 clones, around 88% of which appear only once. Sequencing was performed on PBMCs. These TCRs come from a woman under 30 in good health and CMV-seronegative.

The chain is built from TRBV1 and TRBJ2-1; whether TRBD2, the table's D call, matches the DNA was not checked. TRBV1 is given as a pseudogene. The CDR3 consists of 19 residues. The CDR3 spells CTSSQKPGLAAVSYNEQFF. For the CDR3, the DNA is TGCACCAGCAGCCAAAAACCGGGACTAGCGGCAGTCTCCTACAATGAGCAGTTCTTC.

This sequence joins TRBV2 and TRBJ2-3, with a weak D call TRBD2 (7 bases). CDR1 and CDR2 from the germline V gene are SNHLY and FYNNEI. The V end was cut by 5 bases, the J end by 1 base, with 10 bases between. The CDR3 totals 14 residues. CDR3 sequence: CASSTGRGTDTQYF. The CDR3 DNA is TGTGCCAGCAGTACAGGGAGGGGCACAGATACGCAGTATTTT.

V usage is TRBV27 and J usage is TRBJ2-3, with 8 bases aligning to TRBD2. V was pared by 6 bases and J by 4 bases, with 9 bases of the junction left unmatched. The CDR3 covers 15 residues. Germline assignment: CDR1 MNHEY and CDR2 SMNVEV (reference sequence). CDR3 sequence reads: CASRSPQLAADTQYF. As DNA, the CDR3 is TGTGCCAGCAGAAGCCCGCAACTAGCGGCAGATACGCAGTATTTT.

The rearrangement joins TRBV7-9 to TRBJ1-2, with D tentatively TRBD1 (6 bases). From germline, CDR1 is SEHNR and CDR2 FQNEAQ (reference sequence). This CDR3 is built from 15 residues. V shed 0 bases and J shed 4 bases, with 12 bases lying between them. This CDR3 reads CASSLAARTAYGYTF. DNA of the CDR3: TGTGCCAGCAGCTTAGCAGCGCGGACAGCCTATGGCTACACCTTC.

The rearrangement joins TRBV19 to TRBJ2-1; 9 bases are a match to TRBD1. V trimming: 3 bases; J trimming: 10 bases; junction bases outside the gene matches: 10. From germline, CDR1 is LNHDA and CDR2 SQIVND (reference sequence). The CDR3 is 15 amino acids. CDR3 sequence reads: CASSIQGQGLSEQFF. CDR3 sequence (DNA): TGTGCCAGTAGTATTCAGGGACAGGGCCTTAGCGAGCAGTTCTTC.

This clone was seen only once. The CDR3 sequence: CASSDQGGRTDTQYF. The CDR3 DNA reads TGTGCCAGCAGTGACCAGGGAGGACGCACAGATACGCAGTATTTT. The chain uses TRBV6-4 and TRBJ2-3; D is possibly TRBD2 (6 bases). The CDR3 sequence is 15 residues long. Germline assignment: CDR1 MRHNA and CDR2 SNTAGT. V was shortened by 2 bases and J by 1 base, with 10 bases between the two germline ends.

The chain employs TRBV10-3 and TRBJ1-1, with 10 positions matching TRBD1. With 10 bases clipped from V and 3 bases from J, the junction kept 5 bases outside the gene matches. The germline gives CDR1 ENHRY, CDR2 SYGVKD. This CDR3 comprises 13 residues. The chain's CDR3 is CATRDRGDTEAFF. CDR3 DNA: TGTGCCACCAGGGACAGGGGCGACACTGAAGCTTTCTTT.

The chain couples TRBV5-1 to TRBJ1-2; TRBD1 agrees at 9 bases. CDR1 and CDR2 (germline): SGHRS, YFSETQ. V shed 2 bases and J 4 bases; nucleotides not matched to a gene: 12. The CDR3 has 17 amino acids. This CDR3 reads CASSLGSGQGSGYGYTF. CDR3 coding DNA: TGCGCCAGCAGCTTAGGGTCGGGACAGGGCTCTGGCTATGGCTACACCTTC.

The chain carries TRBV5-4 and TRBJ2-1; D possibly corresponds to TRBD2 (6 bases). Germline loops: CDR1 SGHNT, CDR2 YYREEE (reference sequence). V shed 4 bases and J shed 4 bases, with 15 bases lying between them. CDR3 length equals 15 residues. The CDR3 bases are TGTGCCAGCAGCGCCGGAGGGGACCTATACAATGAGCAGTTCTTC. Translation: CASSAGGDLYNEQFF.

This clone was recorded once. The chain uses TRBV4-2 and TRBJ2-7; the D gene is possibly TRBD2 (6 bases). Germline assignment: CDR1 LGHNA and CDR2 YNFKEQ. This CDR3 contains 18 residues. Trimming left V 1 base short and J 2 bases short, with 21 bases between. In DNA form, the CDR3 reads TGTGCCAGCAGCCAAGCTCAGCGGGCCGCCAATTTAGCCTACGAGCAGTACTTC. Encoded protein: CASSQAQRAANLAYEQYF.

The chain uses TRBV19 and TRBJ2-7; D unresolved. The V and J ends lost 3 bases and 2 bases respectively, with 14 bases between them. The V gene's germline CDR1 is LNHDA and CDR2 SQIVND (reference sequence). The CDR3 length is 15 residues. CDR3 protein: CASSILGQEAYEQYF. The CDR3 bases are TGTGCCAGTAGTATCCTGGGTCAGGAAGCCTACGAGCAGTACTTC.

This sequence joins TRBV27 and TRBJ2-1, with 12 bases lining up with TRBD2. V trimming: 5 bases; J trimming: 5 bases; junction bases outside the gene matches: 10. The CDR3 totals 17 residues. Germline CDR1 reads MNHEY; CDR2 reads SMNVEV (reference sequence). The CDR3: CASSPKRLAGVDNEQFF. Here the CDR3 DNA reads TGTGCCAGCAGTCCAAAAAGACTAGCGGGAGTGGACAATGAGCAGTTCTTC.

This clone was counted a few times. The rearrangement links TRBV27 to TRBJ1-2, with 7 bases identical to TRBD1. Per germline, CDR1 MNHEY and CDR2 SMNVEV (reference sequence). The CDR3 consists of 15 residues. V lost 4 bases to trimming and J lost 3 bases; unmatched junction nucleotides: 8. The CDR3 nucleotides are TGTGCCAGCAGTTCTCGATTGGGACAGTACTATGGCTACACCTTC. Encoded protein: CASSSRLGQYYGYTF.

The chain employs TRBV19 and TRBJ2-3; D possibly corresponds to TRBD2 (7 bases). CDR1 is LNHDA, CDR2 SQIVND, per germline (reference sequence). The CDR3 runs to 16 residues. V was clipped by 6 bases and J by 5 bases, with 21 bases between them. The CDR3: CASSPGGGSFGDTQYF. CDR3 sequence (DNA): TGTGCCAGTAGCCCCGGGGGCGGGAGTTTCGGAGATACGCAGTATTTT. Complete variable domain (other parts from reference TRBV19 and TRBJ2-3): DGGITQSPKYLFRKEGQNVTLSCEQNLNHDAMYWYRQDPGQGLRLIYYSQIVNDFQKGDIAEGYSVSREKKESFPLTVTSAQKNPTAFYLCASSPGGGSFGDTQYFGPGTRLTVL.

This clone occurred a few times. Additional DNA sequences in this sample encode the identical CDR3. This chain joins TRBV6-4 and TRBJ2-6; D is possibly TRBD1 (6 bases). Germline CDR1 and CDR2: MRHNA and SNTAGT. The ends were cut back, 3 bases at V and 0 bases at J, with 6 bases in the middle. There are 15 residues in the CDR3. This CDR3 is CASSEGGSGANVLTF. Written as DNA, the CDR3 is TGTGCCAGCAGTGAAGGGGGCTCTGGGGCCAACGTCCTGACTTTC.

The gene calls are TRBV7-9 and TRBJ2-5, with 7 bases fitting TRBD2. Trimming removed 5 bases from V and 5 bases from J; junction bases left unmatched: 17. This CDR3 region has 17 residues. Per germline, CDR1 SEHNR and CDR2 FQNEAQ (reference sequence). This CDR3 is CASSPAWGSGKGETQYF. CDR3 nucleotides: TGTGCCAGCAGCCCAGCCTGGGGAAGCGGGAAGGGGGAGACCCAGTACTTC.

The DNA of the CDR3 is TGTGCCAGCAGTGAACCCCCCCAGGAGCAGTTCTTC. Amino acid sequence: CASSEPPQEQFF. V gene TRBV25-1 combines with J gene TRBJ2-1; D not resolved. CDR1 and CDR2 (germline): MGHDK, SYGVNS. Trimming removed 2 bases at V and 10 bases at J, with 9 bases between. This CDR3 has 12 residues.

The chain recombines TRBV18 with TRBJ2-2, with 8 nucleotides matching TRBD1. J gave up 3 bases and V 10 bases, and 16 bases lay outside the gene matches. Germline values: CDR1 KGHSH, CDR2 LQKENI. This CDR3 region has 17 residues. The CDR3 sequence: CATIYRRTGTYTGELFF. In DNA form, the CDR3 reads TGTGCCACCATTTACCGCCGGACAGGGACGTACACCGGGGAGCTGTTTTTT.

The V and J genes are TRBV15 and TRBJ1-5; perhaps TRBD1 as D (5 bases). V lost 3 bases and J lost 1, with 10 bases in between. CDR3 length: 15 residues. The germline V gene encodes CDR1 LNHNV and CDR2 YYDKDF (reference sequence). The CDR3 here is CATSSQGGSNQPQHF. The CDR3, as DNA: TGTGCCACCAGCAGCCAGGGTGGAAGCAATCAGCCCCAGCATTTT.

The CDR3 loop is CASRPGDQPQHF. CDR3 bases: TGTGCCAGCCGCCCGGGGGACCAGCCCCAGCATTTT. The rearrangement joins TRBV6-1 to TRBJ1-5; TRBD1 is a possible D gene (5 bases). Per germline, CDR1 MNHNS and CDR2 SASEGT. The ends were cut back, 8 bases at V and 7 bases at J, with 12 bases in the middle. The CDR3 loop spans 12 amino acids.

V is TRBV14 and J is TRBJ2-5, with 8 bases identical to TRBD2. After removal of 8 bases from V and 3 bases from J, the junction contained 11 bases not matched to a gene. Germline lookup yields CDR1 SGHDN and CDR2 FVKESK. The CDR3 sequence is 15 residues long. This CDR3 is CASGSGRGAEETQYF. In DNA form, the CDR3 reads TGTGCCAGCGGGAGCGGGCGGGGGGCCGAAGAGACCCAGTACTTC.

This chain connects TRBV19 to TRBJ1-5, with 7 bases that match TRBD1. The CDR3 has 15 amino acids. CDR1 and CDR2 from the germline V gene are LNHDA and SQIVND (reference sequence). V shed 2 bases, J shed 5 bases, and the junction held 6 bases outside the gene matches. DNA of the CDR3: TGTGCCAGTAGTATAACAGGGGTGAGTTATCAGCCCCAGCATTTT. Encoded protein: CASSITGVSYQPQHF. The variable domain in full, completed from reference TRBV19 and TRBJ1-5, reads DGGITQSPKYLFRKEGQNVTLSCEQNLNHDAMYWYRQDPGQGLRLIYYSQIVNDFQKGDIAEGYSVSREKKESFPLTVTSAQKNPTAFYLCASSITGVSYQPQHFGDGTRLSIL.

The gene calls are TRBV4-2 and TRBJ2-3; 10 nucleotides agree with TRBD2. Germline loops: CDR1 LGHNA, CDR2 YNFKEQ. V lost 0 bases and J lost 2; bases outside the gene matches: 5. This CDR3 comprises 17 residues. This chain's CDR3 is CASSQEGSGRNTDTQYF. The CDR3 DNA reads TGTGCCAGCAGCCAAGAAGGTAGCGGGAGGAACACAGATACGCAGTATTTT.

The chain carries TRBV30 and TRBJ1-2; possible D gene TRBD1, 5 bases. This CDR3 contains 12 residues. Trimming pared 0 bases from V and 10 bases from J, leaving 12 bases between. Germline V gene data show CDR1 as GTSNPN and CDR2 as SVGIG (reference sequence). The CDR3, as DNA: TGTGCCTGGAGTGTATCGGGGGGTGTCTACACCTTC. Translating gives CAWSVSGGVYTF.

The CDR3 DNA follows: TGTGCCAGCAGCTTGCAGGCGAACAATGAGCAGTTCTTC. Residues: CASSLQANNEQFF. This rearrangement joins TRBV5-4 to TRBJ2-1; D not resolved. Trimming took 1 base from V and 5 from J, leaving 7 bases between them. CDR1 is SGHNT and CDR2 is YYREEE in the germline V gene (reference sequence). The CDR3 sequence is 13 residues long.

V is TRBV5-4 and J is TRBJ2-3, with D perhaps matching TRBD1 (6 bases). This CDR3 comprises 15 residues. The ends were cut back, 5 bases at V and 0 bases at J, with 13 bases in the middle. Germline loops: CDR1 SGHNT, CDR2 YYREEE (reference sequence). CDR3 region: CASSHSRGSTDTQYF. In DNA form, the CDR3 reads TGTGCCAGCAGTCATTCGAGGGGGAGCACAGATACGCAGTATTTT.

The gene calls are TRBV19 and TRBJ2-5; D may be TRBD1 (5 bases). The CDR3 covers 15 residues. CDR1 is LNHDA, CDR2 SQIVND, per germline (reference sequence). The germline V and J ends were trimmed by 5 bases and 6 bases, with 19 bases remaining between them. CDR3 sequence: CASSPQTGQGKTQYF. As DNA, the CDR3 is TGTGCCAGTAGTCCCCAGACTGGCCAGGGAAAGACCCAGTACTTC. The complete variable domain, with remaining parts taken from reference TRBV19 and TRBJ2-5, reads DGGITQSPKYLFRKEGQNVTLSCEQNLNHDAMYWYRQDPGQGLRLIYYSQIVNDFQKGDIAEGYSVSREKKESFPLTVTSAQKNPTAFYLCASSPQTGQGKTQYFGPGTRLLVL.